The entry below gives a single TCR beta chain sequence along with its context. Sequenced by immunoSEQ multiplex PCR; TCRdb stores in-frame clones only, minus some. Of about 50,000 clones in the sample, over 80% were seen once. CDR1 and CDR2 from the germline V gene are KGHSH and LQKENI. CDR3 length: 16 amino acids. The V gene lost 5 bases and the J gene lost 3 bases, with 16 bases spanning the gap. These data are taken from a study of T cell changes during pregnancy in multiple sclerosis. This sequence joins TRBV18 and TRBJ1-4; D is perhaps TRBD1 (5 bases). The sequence was collected from a female donor with multiple sclerosis, enrolled in a pregnancy study. Source: CD8+ T cells from peripheral blood mononuclear cells, taken after pregnancy. In DNA form, the CDR3 reads TGTGCCAGCTCAGTCATTGAGACAGCAGCTAATGAAAAACTGTTTTTT. Translated: CASSVIETAANEKLFF.